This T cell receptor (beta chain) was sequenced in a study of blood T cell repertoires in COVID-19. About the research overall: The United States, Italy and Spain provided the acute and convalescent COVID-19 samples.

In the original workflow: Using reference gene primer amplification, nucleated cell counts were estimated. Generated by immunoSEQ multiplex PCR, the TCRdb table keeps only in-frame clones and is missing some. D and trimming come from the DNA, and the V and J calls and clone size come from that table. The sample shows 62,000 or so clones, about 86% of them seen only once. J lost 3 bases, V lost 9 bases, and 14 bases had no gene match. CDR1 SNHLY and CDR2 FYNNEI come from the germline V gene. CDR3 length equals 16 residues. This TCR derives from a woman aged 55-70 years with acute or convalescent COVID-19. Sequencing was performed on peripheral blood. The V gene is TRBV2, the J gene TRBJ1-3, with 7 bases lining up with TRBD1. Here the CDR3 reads CARTGEAGSVGNTIYF. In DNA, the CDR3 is TGTGCCAGAACAGGGGAGGCCGGGTCAGTTGGAAACACCATATATTTT.